This T cell receptor (beta chain) originates from a study of technical replicates of blood from a handful of donors. With 4 bases removed from V and 5 bases from J, the gap between germline ends came to 20 bases. The CDR3 length is 16 residues. Per germline, CDR1 MNHEY and CDR2 SVGAGI. Sequencing was performed with immunoSEQ multiplex PCR; in TCRdb, only in-frame clones are kept and a portion is missing. The table includes around 80,000 clones, 85% to 95% detected once. Sequencing was performed on T cells isolated from PBMCs. The TCR comes from a human donor in good health. The V call is TRBV6-5, the J call TRBJ2-5; a weak D match, TRBD2 (5 bases). CDR3 in DNA: TGTGCCAGCAGTTCCCTTAGCGCCCCTCCCCGCGAGACCCAGTACTTC. Its translation is CASSSLSAPPRETQYF.